Reported below is one T cell receptor beta chain. The target antigen is unknown. This sample is drawn from a study of cytomegalovirus exposure and HLA in healthy donors. Across the study: An analysis done earlier identified approximately 120 million unique TCR beta sequences from 150 million to 200 million T cells.

The CDR3 has 14 residues. Deletions cut 8 bases from V and 0 bases from J, with 10 bases between. The germline V gene encodes CDR1 MNHEY and CDR2 SVGAGI. Broader study findings: CMV serostatus was the only recorded immune exposure for donors. It was reported that TCR beta sequences correctly inferred the HLA-A and HLA-B alleles for most subjects.

Primers included in the PCR were 60 Vbeta and 13 Jbeta primers. The authors' processing: An analysis that came later counted 80 million or so unique TCR beta chains, around 12 million shared. Profiled with immunoSEQ multiplex PCR; TCRdb holds only in-frame clones, not every one. V and J calls and clone size follow that table, whereas D and trimming were derived from the DNA. The sample holds 95,000 to 110,000 clones, around 67% seen once. The rearrangement uses TRBV6-5 and TRBJ1-4; D not certain. The sequence was collected from a woman aged 35 to 49 in good health and CMV-seropositive. Input material: PBMCs. The DNA of the CDR3 is TGTGCCAGCGGGAGGACTGCAACTAATGAAAAACTGTTTTTT. The encoded protein is CASGRTATNEKLFF.